The following is a T cell receptor (beta chain) sequence with its context. Its antigen target is currently unknown. Per-base qualities were not stored, and no clone one base away is much larger. The data were obtained in a study of T cell changes during pregnancy in multiple sclerosis (dated by TCRdb to the late 2010s). In the study overall: The study looked at changes in the T cell repertoire across pregnancy in women with multiple sclerosis.

To prepare the library, the immunoSEQ multiplex PCR assay was applied. In TCRdb, the immuneACCESS table is reduced to in-frame sequences with V and J assigned. These tables do not hold every clone; where another copy was compared, an unresolved V gene accounts for under half, and the others remain unexplained. A total of around 63,000 clones appear in this sample, about 94% of them only once. The ten biggest clones cover 2.5% to 3.5% of the sample. The germline V gene sets CDR1 to SGDLS and CDR2 to YYNGEE. Including the terminal cysteine and phenylalanine, the CDR3 comprises 13 residues. Of all the DNA, just the CDR3 is kept, 39 bases in frame from base 1. Trimming leaves V shorter by 2 bases and J shorter by 8 bases, with the junction holding 5 bases beyond the gene matches.

The source of this sequence is a female donor in good health, enrolled as a control in a pregnancy study. This sample comprised peripheral blood, obtained in the third trimester of pregnancy. This chain joins TRBV9 to TRBJ1-2, and TRBD1 matches 8 of the central bases. The DNA sequence is TGTGCCAGCAGCGTTCAGGGGGCACGGGGCTACACCTTC. The resulting protein is CASSVQGARGYTF.